What follows describes a single T cell receptor beta chain. From germline, CDR1 is WNHNN and CDR2 SYGVQD (reference sequence). V lost 1 base and J lost 8, with 15 bases in between. This CDR3 region has 15 residues. The source of the sample is a study of blood T cell repertoires in COVID-19. The protocol was immunoSEQ multiplex PCR, while the TCRdb copy is restricted to in-frame clones and leaves out a portion. The sample carries roughly 250,000 clones, 81% recorded once. The J gene is TRBJ1-3, the V gene TRBV10-1; D not certain. The source material was peripheral blood. This receptor was taken from a woman aged 60 to 75 with active or convalescent COVID-19. Here the CDR3 reads CASSEFSALGHTIYF. CDR3 sequence (DNA): TGCGCCAGCAGTGAGTTTTCTGCGCTCGGTCACACCATATATTTT.